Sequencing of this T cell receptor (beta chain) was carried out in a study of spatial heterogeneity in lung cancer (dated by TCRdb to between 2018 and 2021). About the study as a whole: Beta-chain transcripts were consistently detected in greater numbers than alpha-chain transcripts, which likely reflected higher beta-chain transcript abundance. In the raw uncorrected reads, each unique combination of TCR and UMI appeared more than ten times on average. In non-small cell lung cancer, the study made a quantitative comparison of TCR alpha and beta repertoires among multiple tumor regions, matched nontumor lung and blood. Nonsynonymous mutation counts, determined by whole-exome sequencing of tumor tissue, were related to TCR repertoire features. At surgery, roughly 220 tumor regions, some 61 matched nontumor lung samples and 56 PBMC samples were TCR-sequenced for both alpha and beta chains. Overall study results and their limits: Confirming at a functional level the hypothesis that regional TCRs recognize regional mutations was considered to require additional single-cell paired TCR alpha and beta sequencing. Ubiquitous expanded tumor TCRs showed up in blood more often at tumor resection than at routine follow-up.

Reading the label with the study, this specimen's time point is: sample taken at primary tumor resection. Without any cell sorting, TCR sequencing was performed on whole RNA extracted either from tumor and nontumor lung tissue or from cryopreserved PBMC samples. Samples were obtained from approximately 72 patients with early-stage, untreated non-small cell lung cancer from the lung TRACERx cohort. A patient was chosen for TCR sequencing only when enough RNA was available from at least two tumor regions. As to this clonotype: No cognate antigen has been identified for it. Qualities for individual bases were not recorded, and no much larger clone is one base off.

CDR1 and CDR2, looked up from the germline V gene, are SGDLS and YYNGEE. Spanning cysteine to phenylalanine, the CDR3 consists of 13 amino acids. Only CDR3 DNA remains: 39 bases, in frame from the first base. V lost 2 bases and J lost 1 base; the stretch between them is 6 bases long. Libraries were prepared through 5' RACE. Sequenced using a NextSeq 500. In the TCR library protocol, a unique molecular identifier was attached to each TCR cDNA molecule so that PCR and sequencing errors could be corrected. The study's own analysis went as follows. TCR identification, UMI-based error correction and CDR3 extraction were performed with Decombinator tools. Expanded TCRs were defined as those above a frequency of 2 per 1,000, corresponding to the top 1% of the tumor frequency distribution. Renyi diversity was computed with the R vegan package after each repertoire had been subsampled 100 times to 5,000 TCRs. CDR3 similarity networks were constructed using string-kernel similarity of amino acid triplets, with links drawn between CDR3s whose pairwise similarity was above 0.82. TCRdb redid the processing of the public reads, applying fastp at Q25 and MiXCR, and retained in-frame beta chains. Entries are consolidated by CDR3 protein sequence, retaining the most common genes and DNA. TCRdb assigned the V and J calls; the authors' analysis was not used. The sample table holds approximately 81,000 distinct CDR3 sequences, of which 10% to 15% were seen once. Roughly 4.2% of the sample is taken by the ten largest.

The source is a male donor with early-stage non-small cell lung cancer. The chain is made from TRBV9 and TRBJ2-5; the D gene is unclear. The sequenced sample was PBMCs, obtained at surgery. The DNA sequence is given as TGTGCCAGCAGCGTCACCCCCCAAGAGACCCAGTACTTC. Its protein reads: CASSVTPQETQYF. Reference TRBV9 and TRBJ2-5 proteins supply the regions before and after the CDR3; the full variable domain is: DSGVTQTPKHLITATGQRVTLRCSPRSGDLSVYWYQQSLDQGLQFLIQYYNGEERAKGNILERFSAQQFPDLHSELNLSSLELGDSALYFCASSVTPQETQYFGPGTRLLVL.